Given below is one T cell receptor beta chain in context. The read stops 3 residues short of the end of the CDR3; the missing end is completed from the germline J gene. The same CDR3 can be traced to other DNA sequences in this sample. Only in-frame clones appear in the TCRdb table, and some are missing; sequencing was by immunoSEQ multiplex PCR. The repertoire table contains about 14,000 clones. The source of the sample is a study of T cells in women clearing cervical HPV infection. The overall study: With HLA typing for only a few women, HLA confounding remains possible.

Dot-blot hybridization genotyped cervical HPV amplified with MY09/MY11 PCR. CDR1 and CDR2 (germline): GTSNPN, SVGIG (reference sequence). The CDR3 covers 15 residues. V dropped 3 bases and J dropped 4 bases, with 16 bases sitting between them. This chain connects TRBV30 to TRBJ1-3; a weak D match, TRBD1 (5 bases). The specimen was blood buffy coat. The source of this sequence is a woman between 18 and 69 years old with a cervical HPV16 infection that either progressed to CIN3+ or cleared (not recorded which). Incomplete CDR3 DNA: TGTGCCTGGAGGTTTTCGGACATTAAAGGAAACACC. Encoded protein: CAWRFSDIKGNT. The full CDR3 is CAWRFSDIKGNTIYF.